These 26 T cell receptor beta chains came from one sample sequenced in a study of blood T cell repertoires in COVID-19. Only in-frame clones appear in the TCRdb table, and some are missing; sequencing was by immunoSEQ multiplex PCR. The sample carries 400,000 or so clones, 70% to 90% recorded once. Sequences were obtained from peripheral blood. The origin of the receptors is a human donor in a cohort sampled during active COVID-19.

This rearrangement joins TRBV6-6 to TRBJ1-1; D is perhaps TRBD1 (6 bases). This CDR3 spans 14 amino acids. V dropped 8 bases and J dropped 1 base, with 14 bases sitting between them. Germline V gives CDR1 MNHNY, CDR2 SVGAGI (reference sequence). The CDR3 region is CASGGAGSNTEAFF. The DNA of the CDR3 is TGTGCCAGCGGGGGGGCCGGCTCGAACACTGAAGCTTTCTTT.

CDR3 protein: CASSLWRGLANEQFF. The CDR3 region has the DNA TGTGCCAGCAGTTTATGGAGGGGACTAGCCAATGAGCAGTTCTTC. The rearrangement uses TRBV28 and TRBJ2-1; 9 bases match TRBD2. Germline V gives CDR1 MDHEN, CDR2 SYDVKM. The CDR3 runs to 15 residues. The junction had 3 bases not matched to a gene; V was cut back by 0 bases and J by 6 bases.

This clone was seen more than once but under ten times. V and J are TRBV23-1 and TRBJ2-7; 7 bases are shared with TRBD1. TRBV23-1 is sorted into the ORF group, with uncertain function. CDR3 length equals 14 residues. The J segment lost 3 bases and the V segment lost 8 bases, leaving 10 bases of the junction unmatched. The CDR3, as DNA: TGCGCCAGCGGACCAGGGGGATCTTACTACGAGCAGTACTTC. It translates to CASGPGGSYYEQYF.

The V and J genes are TRBV9 and TRBJ2-1, with 10 bases aligning to TRBD1. The CDR3 consists of 16 residues. CDR1 is SGDLS, CDR2 YYNGEE, per germline. Unmatched junction bases numbered 3, after V lost 0 bases and J lost 3 bases. The CDR3: CASSVGGTGVYNEQFF. The CDR3 DNA reads TGTGCCAGCAGCGTAGGAGGGACAGGGGTCTACAATGAGCAGTTCTTC.

V usage is TRBV11-3 and J usage is TRBJ2-1, with D possibly matching TRBD2 (6 bases). The CDR3 runs to 18 residues. Trimming removed 2 bases at V and 7 bases at J, with 24 bases between. CDR1 is SGHNT and CDR2 is YENEEA in the germline V gene. The CDR3 region is CASSLSPRFGGGINEQFF. For the CDR3, the DNA is TGTGCCAGCAGCTTATCCCCGCGCTTTGGGGGAGGAATAAATGAGCAGTTCTTC.

This chain connects TRBV13 to TRBJ1-1; a weak D match, TRBD1 (6 bases). Germline CDR1 PRHDT, CDR2 FYEKMQ (reference sequence). This CDR3 contains 13 residues. V shed 5 bases and J shed 4 bases, with 11 bases lying between them. CDR3 sequence (DNA): TGTGCCAGCAGCCCTAAGGGGGTCACTGAAGCTTTCTTT. Its protein product is CASSPKGVTEAFF.

V usage is TRBV10-3 and J usage is TRBJ2-1, with 14 bases lining up with TRBD2. The CDR3 contains 16 residues. Trimming removed 6 bases from V and 7 bases from J; junction bases left unmatched: 8. Germline CDR1 is ENHRY and CDR2 is SYGVKD. CDR3 loop: CAIRSGTSGGENEQFF. DNA for the CDR3: TGTGCCATCAGGTCCGGGACTAGCGGGGGAGAAAATGAGCAGTTCTTC.

CDR3: CSVEALAGVVYEQYF. Written as DNA, the CDR3 is TGCAGCGTTGAAGCTCTAGCGGGAGTGGTCTACGAGCAGTACTTC. The chain combines TRBV29-1 with TRBJ2-7, with 10 bases aligning to TRBD2. The CDR3 is made up of 15 amino acids. CDR1 and CDR2 (germline): SQVTM, ANQGSEA. J gave up 3 bases and V 1 base, and 6 bases lay outside the gene matches.

The rearrangement links TRBV24-1 to TRBJ2-5, with 8 bases identical to TRBD2. Germline V gene lookup returns CDR1 KGHDR and CDR2 SFDVKD. There are 15 residues in the CDR3. Trimming at V came to 6 bases and at J to 4 bases, leaving 9 bases not matched to a gene. The CDR3 nucleotides are TGTGCCACCAGTACTAGCGGAGGGGTCCGAGAGACCCAGTACTTC. Amino acid sequence: CATSTSGGVRETQYF.

The chain is built from TRBV2 and TRBJ1-4; 8 bases map to TRBD1. The CDR3 is 12 residues long. J lost 11 bases, V lost 2 bases, and 1 base had no gene match. CDR1 is SNHLY, CDR2 FYNNEI, per germline. The CDR3 DNA follows: TGTGCCAGCAGTGAAAGACAGGGGAAACTGTTTTTT. Translated, it gives CASSERQGKLFF.

The V call is TRBV19, the J call TRBJ1-6; possibly TRBD1 for D (6 bases). The CDR3 spans 16 residues. CDR1 is LNHDA, CDR2 SQIVND, per germline (reference sequence). V was shortened by 1 base and J by 9 bases, with 16 bases between the two germline ends. Written as DNA, the CDR3 is TGTGCCAGTAGTATAGGAAGGGGGAGTTGGATTTCACCCCTCCACTTT. Protein product: CASSIGRGSWISPLHF.

V and J are TRBV19 and TRBJ1-3; a possible D gene is TRBD1 (6 bases). Trimming cost V 7 bases and J 10 bases, with 26 bases left between them. The CDR3 runs 16 residues. Germline lookup yields CDR1 LNHDA and CDR2 SQIVND (reference sequence). In nucleotides, the CDR3 is TGTGCCAGTACCGATATAGGACAGCTAGCAAGTCGAACCATATATTTT. It translates to CASTDIGQLASRTIYF.

V usage is TRBV5-1 and J usage is TRBJ2-3, with TRBD1 matching over 7 bases. The J segment lost 5 bases and the V segment lost 5 bases, leaving 8 bases of the junction unmatched. This CDR3 is 14 amino acids long. Germline V gene lookup returns CDR1 SGHRS and CDR2 YFSETQ. The CDR3, as DNA: TGCGCCAGCAGGTTCGACAGGGCCGAAGATACGCAGTATTTT. Translating it yields CASRFDRAEDTQYF.

The chain joins TRBV19 to TRBJ2-7; 10 bases are shared with TRBD2. Germline V gives CDR1 LNHDA, CDR2 SQIVND (reference sequence). This CDR3 is built from 15 residues. Trimming took 5 bases from V and 3 from J; bases not matched to a gene: 7. The CDR3 here is CASSPLAGEGYEQYF. DNA for the CDR3: TGTGCCAGTAGTCCCCTAGCGGGAGAGGGCTACGAGCAGTACTTC.

V gene TRBV5-4 combines with J gene TRBJ2-7; 7 nucleotides align to TRBD2. Germline assignment: CDR1 SGHNT and CDR2 YYREEE (reference sequence). The V and J ends lost 2 bases and 10 bases, in that order; junction bases with no gene match: 6. The CDR3 is 12 amino acids. The CDR3 spells CASSFISGNQYF. The CDR3 nucleotides are TGTGCCAGCAGCTTTATAAGCGGGAATCAGTACTTC. Full variable domain (missing parts from reference TRBV5-4 and TRBJ2-7): ETGVTQSPTHLIKTRGQQVTLRCSSQSGHNTVSWYQQALGQGPQFIFQYYREEENGRGNFPPRFSGLQFPNYSSELNVNALELDDSALYLCASSFISGNQYFGPGTRLTVT.

V and J are TRBV7-6 and TRBJ1-3, with D perhaps TRBD1 (6 bases). Trimming stripped 4 bases from V and 2 bases from J, with 12 bases between. Germline assignment: CDR1 SGHVS and CDR2 FNYEAQ. The CDR3 spans 15 residues. CDR3 DNA sequence: TGTGCCAGCAGCTACAAACAGGGAACTGGAAACACCATATATTTT. Protein: CASSYKQGTGNTIYF.

This clone was detected only once. The chain combines TRBV30 with TRBJ1-6; D remains unclear. V lost 1 base to trimming and J lost 0 bases, with 10 bases between them. Germline loops: CDR1 GTSNPN, CDR2 SVGIG (reference sequence). This CDR3 spans 16 amino acids. In DNA form, the CDR3 reads TGTGCCTGGAGTGGCGACATAAACTCCTATAATTCACCCCTCCACTTT. Its protein product is CAWSGDINSYNSPLHF.

The chain recombines TRBV19 with TRBJ1-1, with TRBD1 identical over 8 bases. The CDR3 consists of 15 residues. Losses at the gene ends were 5 bases for V and 3 bases for J; bases not matched to a gene: 8. Germline CDR1 reads LNHDA; CDR2 reads SQIVND (reference sequence). The CDR3 sequence is CASSVQGAGDTEAFF. CDR3 DNA sequence: TGTGCCAGTAGTGTCCAGGGGGCAGGCGACACTGAAGCTTTCTTT.

The chain joins TRBV16 to TRBJ1-2; D not certain. The CDR3 is 15 amino acids. Trimming removed 1 base from V and 4 bases from J, with 13 bases in between. Germline CDR1 is KGHSY and CDR2 is FQNENV. CDR3 in amino acids: CASSQFPEGSYGYTF. The CDR3, as DNA: TGTGCCAGCAGCCAATTCCCCGAAGGGAGCTATGGCTACACCTTC. Filled out from reference TRBV16 and TRBJ1-2, the complete variable domain reads GEEVAQTPKHLVRGEGQKAKLYCAPIKGHSYVFWYQQVLKNEFKFLISFQNENVFDETGMPKERFSAKCLPNSPCSLEIQATKLEDSAVYFCASSQFPEGSYGYTFGSGTRLTVV.

CDR3 loop: CASSPMGQSNQPQHF. In nucleotides, the CDR3 is TGTGCCAGCAGTCCCATGGGGCAGAGCAATCAGCCCCAGCATTTT. The chain joins TRBV28 to TRBJ1-5; D is perhaps TRBD1 (5 bases). This CDR3 has 15 residues. The ends were cut back, 5 bases at V and 1 base at J, with 12 bases in the middle. The germline CDR1 and CDR2 sequences are MDHEN and SYDVKM.

The chain's CDR3 is CASNPGSLGNTIYF. Written as DNA, the CDR3 is TGTGCCAGCAACCCAGGGTCGTTAGGAAACACCATATATTTT. The chain uses TRBV6-5 and TRBJ1-3; a possible D gene is TRBD1 (5 bases). The V end was cut by 7 bases, the J end by 4 bases, with 14 bases between. The CDR3 runs 14 residues. Germline CDR1 is MNHEY and CDR2 is SVGAGI.

The chain uses TRBV27 and TRBJ2-1; perhaps TRBD1 as D (5 bases). V was pared by 8 bases and J by 6 bases, with 14 bases between. Germline V gene lookup returns CDR1 MNHEY and CDR2 SMNVEV (reference sequence). The CDR3 runs 13 residues. CDR3: CASPQSRGNEQFF. The CDR3, as DNA: TGTGCCAGCCCACAATCTAGGGGCAATGAGCAGTTCTTC.

This chain uses TRBV7-9 with TRBJ1-1, with a weak D call TRBD1 (5 bases). This CDR3 is 15 amino acids long. In germline, CDR1 is SEHNR, CDR2 FQNEAQ (reference sequence). V lost 5 bases and J 4 bases, leaving 17 bases between the germline ends. The CDR3 nucleotides read TGTGCCAGCAGCCCCCCGACGGGGGGTTCCACTGAAGCTTTCTTT. Protein product: CASSPPTGGSTEAFF.

The chain uses TRBV30 and TRBJ1-2; D is possibly TRBD1 (5 bases). The CDR3 is 12 residues long. Trimming cost V 4 bases and J 7 bases, with 13 bases left between them. Germline V gene data show CDR1 as GTSNPN and CDR2 as SVGIG (reference sequence). The CDR3 loop is CAWTAGGRGYTF. The CDR3 DNA reads TGTGCCTGGACGGCGGGGGGTCGTGGCTACACCTTC. The entire variable domain, with the rest obtained from reference TRBV30 and TRBJ1-2, is as follows: SQTIHQWPATLVQPVGSPLSLECTVEGTSNPNLYWYRQAAGRGLQLLFYSVGIGQISSEVPQNLSASRPQDRQFILSSKKLLLSDSGFYLCAWTAGGRGYTFGSGTRLTVV.

This sequence joins TRBV28 and TRBJ2-7, with 11 bases that match TRBD2. With 6 bases clipped from V and 6 bases from J, the junction kept 19 bases outside the gene matches. Per germline, CDR1 MDHEN and CDR2 SYDVKM. This CDR3 contains 18 residues. The CDR3 here is CASSRLAGSLLTFREQYF. CDR3 in DNA: TGTGCCAGCAGCCGACTAGCGGGGAGCCTCTTAACCTTCCGCGAGCAGTACTTC. The full variable domain, in which reference TRBV28 and TRBJ2-7 provide the parts outside the CDR3, is DVKVTQSSRYLVKRTGEKVFLECVQDMDHENMFWYRQDPGLGLRLIYFSYDVKMKEKGDIPEGYSVSREKKERFSLILESASTNQTSMYLCASSRLAGSLLTFREQYFGPGTRLTVT.

The V call is TRBV20-1, the J call TRBJ2-4, with TRBD2 as a possible D gene (5 bases). CDR1 is DFQATT and CDR2 is SNEGSKA in the germline V gene (reference sequence). V was trimmed by 3 bases and J by 0 bases, leaving 18 bases between them. The CDR3 has 17 residues. CDR3 loop: CSASVPGVGGAKNIQYF. The CDR3 DNA sequence: TGCAGTGCTAGTGTCCCCGGCGTAGGAGGAGCCAAAAACATTCAGTACTTC.